This is a list of T cell receptor beta chains from one sample in a study of T cells in Graves' hyperthyroidism and ophthalmopathy. TCRdb fed the multiplex PCR reads into MiXCR, producing one record per CDR3 protein. In the table there are hundreds of thousands of distinct CDR3 sequences, 22% of which are singletons. Sequences were obtained from blood. The receptors stem from a woman aged 65 to 85 with Graves' ophthalmopathy. CDR3s include the opening cysteine and the closing phenylalanine or tryptophan. D genes are given only for firm matches. Clone size appears in some rows only: once, few, many, or a class for an expanded clone.

D gene: -
J gene: TRBJ1-2
V gene: TRBV20-1
clone size: few
CDR3 DNA: TGCAGTGCTCCTCCGAGGACAACGAGAGACTATGGCTACACCTTC
CDR3 protein: CSAPPRTTRDYGYTF

D gene: TRBD2
J gene: TRBJ2-6
V gene: TRBV7-2
clone size: -
CDR3 DNA: TGTGCCAGCAGCCCGAGCTTGGGTTGGGGGGGGTCTGGGGCCAACGTCCTGACTTTC
CDR3 protein: CASSPSLGWGGSGANVLTF

D gene: -
J gene: TRBJ1-1
V gene: TRBV2
clone size: many
CDR3 DNA: TGTGCCAGCAGTGAAGACCTTAACACTGAAGCTTTCTTT
CDR3 protein: CASSEDLNTEAFF

D gene: -
J gene: TRBJ2-2
V gene: TRBV5-1
clone size: few
CDR3 DNA: TGCGCCAGCAGCTTGGGGGACGGCACCGGGGAGCTGTTTTTT
CDR3 protein: CASSLGDGTGELFF

D gene: -
J gene: TRBJ1-2
V gene: TRBV19
clone size: few
CDR3 DNA: TGTGCCAGTAGTATCCCGGGACAAAACTATGGCTACACCTTC
CDR3 protein: CASSIPGQNYGYTF

D gene: -
J gene: TRBJ2-1
V gene: TRBV10-3
clone size: many
CDR3 DNA: TGTGCCATCAGTAAAGACTATGAGCAGTTCTTC
CDR3 protein: CAISKDYEQFF

D gene: -
J gene: TRBJ1-4
V gene: TRBV7-2
clone size: few
CDR3 DNA: TGTGCCAGCAGCTTAGTAGACAGACGGACTGAAAAACTGTTTTTT
CDR3 protein: CASSLVDRRTEKLFF

D gene: -
J gene: TRBJ2-7
V gene: TRBV9
clone size: -
CDR3 DNA: TGTGCCAGCAGCCGTGGGACCGATTCGACGTCGGGTGAGCAGTACTTC
CDR3 protein: CASSRGTDSTSGEQYF

D gene: TRBD2
J gene: TRBJ2-7
V gene: TRBV7-2
clone size: -
CDR3 DNA: TGTGCCAGCAGCTCGGTAGCGGGAGTGGCCGAGCAGTACTTC
CDR3 protein: CASSSVAGVAEQYF

D gene: TRBD2
J gene: TRBJ2-2
V gene: TRBV28
clone size: few
CDR3 DNA: TGTGCCAGCAGTTTTAGCGGGGCGGGCACCGGGGAGCTGTTTTTT
CDR3 protein: CASSFSGAGTGELFF

D gene: -
J gene: TRBJ1-2
V gene: TRBV12-3/TRBV12-4
clone size: many
CDR3 DNA: TGTGCCAGCAGTTTCTTCGGAAACTATGGCTACACCTTC
CDR3 protein: CASSFFGNYGYTF

D gene: -
J gene: TRBJ1-2
V gene: TRBV7-9
clone size: many
CDR3 DNA: TGTGCCAGCAGCCCCAGGGCCTATGGCTACACCTTC
CDR3 protein: CASSPRAYGYTF

D gene: TRBD1
J gene: TRBJ1-6
V gene: TRBV2
clone size: many
CDR3 DNA: TGTGCCAGCAGTGCCCGGACAGGGGGTAACTCACCCCTCCACTTT
CDR3 protein: CASSARTGGNSPLHF

D gene: -
J gene: TRBJ2-2
V gene: TRBV19
clone size: -
CDR3 DNA: TGTGCCAGTAGTAGTGGGGGCGGGGAGCTGTTTTTT
CDR3 protein: CASSSGGGELFF

D gene: -
J gene: TRBJ1-2
V gene: TRBV20-1
clone size: -
CDR3 DNA: TGCAGTGCGGTGACAGAGACCTATGGCTACACCTTC
CDR3 protein: CSAVTETYGYTF

D gene: -
J gene: TRBJ2-7
V gene: TRBV5-1
clone size: -
CDR3 DNA: TGCGCCAGCAGCTTGCCAGGGATCTCCTACGAGCAGTACTTC
CDR3 protein: CASSLPGISYEQYF

D gene: -
J gene: TRBJ1-2
V gene: TRBV7-2
clone size: -
CDR3 DNA: TGTGCCAGCAGCCCTACCGGCCTGGGAAGGAGTTTCGGCTACACCTTC
CDR3 protein: CASSPTGLGRSFGYTF

D gene: TRBD2
J gene: TRBJ2-5
V gene: TRBV6-2/TRBV6-3
clone size: many
CDR3 DNA: TGTGCCAGCAGGAGATCGGGAGGACAAGAGACCCAGTACTTC
CDR3 protein: CASRRSGGQETQYF

D gene: -
J gene: TRBJ2-1
V gene: TRBV28
clone size: many
CDR3 DNA: TGTGCCAGCAGTCTCGTCGGTTTATCCTACAATGAGCAGTTCTTC
CDR3 protein: CASSLVGLSYNEQFF

D gene: -
J gene: TRBJ2-3
V gene: TRBV28
clone size: -
CDR3 DNA: TGTGCCAGCAGTTTCGGGATTACCCAGTATAGGTATTTT
CDR3 protein: CASSFGITQYRYF

D gene: TRBD1
J gene: TRBJ2-7
V gene: TRBV27
clone size: many
CDR3 DNA: TGTGCCAGCAGTTTCCGGGACAGGGTAAGGTTCCACGAGCAGTACTTC
CDR3 protein: CASSFRDRVRFHEQYF

D gene: -
J gene: TRBJ2-7
V gene: TRBV5-1
clone size: many
CDR3 DNA: TGCGCCAGCAGCCCGGCCGGGACAAGTACCTACGAGCAGTACTTC
CDR3 protein: CASSPAGTSTYEQYF

D gene: -
J gene: TRBJ1-4
V gene: TRBV27
clone size: -
CDR3 DNA: TGTGCCAGCGCTCCAGGGGTTCGGGCTGAAAAACTGTTTTTT
CDR3 protein: CASAPGVRAEKLFF

D gene: TRBD2
J gene: TRBJ2-2
V gene: TRBV19
clone size: -
CDR3 DNA: TGTGCCAGTGGACCCCCTAGCGGGAGGGCCGGGGAGCTGTTTTTT
CDR3 protein: CASGPPSGRAGELFF

D gene: TRBD1
J gene: TRBJ2-7
V gene: TRBV7-2
clone size: few
CDR3 DNA: TGTGCCAGCAGTTTGACAGGGGGCACTGGCTACGAGCAGTACTTC
CDR3 protein: CASSLTGGTGYEQYF

D gene: TRBD1
J gene: TRBJ1-1
V gene: TRBV5-5
clone size: few
CDR3 DNA: TGTGCCAGCAGGTGGACAGGGCAGAACACTGAAGCTTTCTTT
CDR3 protein: CASRWTGQNTEAFF

D gene: -
J gene: TRBJ2-2
V gene: TRBV6-1
clone size: few
CDR3 DNA: TGTGCCAGCAGCTCAGGACAGTTTTCGATTTCCCCCGGGGAGCTGTTTTTT
CDR3 protein: CASSSGQFSISPGELFF

D gene: TRBD1
J gene: TRBJ1-5
V gene: TRBV2
clone size: -
CDR3 DNA: TGTGCCAGCAGTGGGGGACAGAATCAGCCCCAGCATTTT
CDR3 protein: CASSGGQNQPQHF

D gene: -
J gene: TRBJ2-1
V gene: TRBV28
clone size: few
CDR3 DNA: TGTGCCAGCAGAAGACCAGGGAGCTCCTACAATGAGCAGTTCTTC
CDR3 protein: CASRRPGSSYNEQFF

D gene: TRBD1
J gene: TRBJ1-2
V gene: TRBV28
clone size: many
CDR3 DNA: TGTGCCAGCAGTCCTCACTCGACAGGGAGCTATGGCTACACCTTC
CDR3 protein: CASSPHSTGSYGYTF

D gene: TRBD2
J gene: TRBJ2-5
V gene: TRBV20-1
clone size: -
CDR3 DNA: TGCAGTGCTAGAGATGTAGCGGGAGTGGAGACCCAGTACTTC
CDR3 protein: CSARDVAGVETQYF

D gene: TRBD2
J gene: TRBJ2-3
V gene: TRBV11-2
clone size: many
CDR3 DNA: TGTGCCAGCAGCACCCGGAGCGGGAGGATTTCAGATACGCAGTATTTT
CDR3 protein: CASSTRSGRISDTQYF

D gene: -
J gene: TRBJ2-7
V gene: TRBV6-2/TRBV6-3
clone size: many
CDR3 DNA: TGTGCCAGCAGTTACTCTGGCGAGCAGTACTTC
CDR3 protein: CASSYSGEQYF

D gene: -
J gene: TRBJ2-6
V gene: TRBV7-3
clone size: -
CDR3 DNA: TGTGCCAGCAGCTTAATGCAGGGATCCGGGGCCAACGTCCTGACTTTC
CDR3 protein: CASSLMQGSGANVLTF

D gene: -
J gene: TRBJ2-2
V gene: TRBV12-3/TRBV12-4
clone size: -
CDR3 DNA: TGTGCCAGCAGTTTAGGGATGGGGGGCACCGGGGAGCTGTTTTTT
CDR3 protein: CASSLGMGGTGELFF

D gene: TRBD2
J gene: TRBJ2-7
V gene: TRBV20-1
clone size: -
CDR3 DNA: TGCAGTGCTAGAGGGATACTAGCGAATACCTACGAGCAGTACTTC
CDR3 protein: CSARGILANTYEQYF

D gene: -
J gene: TRBJ2-7
V gene: TRBV5-1
clone size: -
CDR3 DNA: TGCGCCAGCAGCTCAGTACCCGGGGGCGAGCAGTACTTC
CDR3 protein: CASSSVPGGEQYF

D gene: TRBD1
J gene: TRBJ2-5
V gene: TRBV2
clone size: many
CDR3 DNA: TGTGCCAGCAGTTCGGGACAGCTTCAAGAGACCCAGTACTTC
CDR3 protein: CASSSGQLQETQYF

D gene: -
J gene: TRBJ1-1
V gene: TRBV28
clone size: -
CDR3 DNA: TGTGCCAGCAGCTTCATTGGGGGTGGTGAAGCTTTCTTT
CDR3 protein: CASSFIGGGEAFF

D gene: -
J gene: TRBJ2-1
V gene: TRBV18
clone size: -
CDR3 DNA: TGTGCCAGCTCACTCACACAGGCCAGCTCCTACAATGAGCAGTTCTTC
CDR3 protein: CASSLTQASSYNEQFF

D gene: TRBD1
J gene: TRBJ1-2
V gene: TRBV7-2
clone size: many
CDR3 DNA: TGTGCCAGCAGCTCAGTCGGACAGGGGTTTCGCGGCTACACCTTC
CDR3 protein: CASSSVGQGFRGYTF

D gene: -
J gene: TRBJ2-7
V gene: TRBV7-6
clone size: -
CDR3 DNA: TGTGCCAGCAGCGACTTCATATCCTACGAGCAGTACTTC
CDR3 protein: CASSDFISYEQYF

D gene: -
J gene: TRBJ2-5
V gene: TRBV9
clone size: many
CDR3 DNA: TGTGCCAGCAGCGTAGGGATAGCGGACCAAGAGACCCAGTACTTC
CDR3 protein: CASSVGIADQETQYF

D gene: TRBD1
J gene: TRBJ2-3
V gene: TRBV7-8
clone size: few
CDR3 DNA: TGTGCCAGCAGCTACGCCCGGACAGGGAGCACAGATACGCAGTATTTT
CDR3 protein: CASSYARTGSTDTQYF